The subject of this entry is one T cell receptor (beta chain). CDR3 length: 18 residues. The germline CDR1 and CDR2 sequences are MRHNA and SNTAGT. Germline trimming cut 5 bases from V and 4 bases from J; bases unmatched to any gene: 15. The sample originates from a study of shared clonotypes between healthy human individuals. Clones were read by immunoSEQ multiplex PCR, and TCRdb kept only the in-frame ones, dropping some. The data hold about 2 million clones, with 85% to 95% observed a single time. The receptor's source is a man between 18 and 35 years old in good health. What was sequenced was naive CD4+ T cells sorted from blood. Sample subset: CD45RA+ positively selected. The rearrangement uses TRBV6-4 and TRBJ2-2; the match to TRBD1 covers 8 bases. The CDR3 DNA reads as TGTGCCAGCAGTTCCGAGGCGCAGGGGGCTACCTTCACCGGGGAGCTGTTTTTT. The encoded protein is CASSSEAQGATFTGELFF.